This T cell receptor beta chain was recovered during a study of blood T cell repertoires in COVID-19 (TCRdb year 2020). In terms of the full investigation: The collaborator samples originated in the United States, Italy and Spain and spanned the acute and convalescent phases of COVID-19. The samples were drawn from two sources: the first 160 participants of the ongoing ImmuneRACE study, and 1,254 subjects contributed by 6 global collaborators. Sample metadata almost always included a de-identified subject ID, COVID-19 status, age in years and sex. Subjects who had been exposed to COVID-19, were actively infected with it, or had recovered from it provided the deeply sampled blood TCRbeta repertoires that made up the dataset. The repertoires were released in a freely available public database meant as a resource for research on the immune response to SARS-CoV-2. Where available, HLA class I and class II types were obtained from metadata supplied by the sample provider rather than from assay-based typing. The prospective study material was composed of cDNA or gDNA derived from T cells, B-cell-depleted T cells, or PBMCs.

The CDR3 has 14 amino acids, counting the end cysteine and phenylalanine. Solely the CDR3 DNA is kept, with 42 bases framed from the first base. CDR1 and CDR2, per the germline V gene, are MGHRA and YSYEKL. V loses 0 bases, J loses 6 bases, and the germline ends lie 11 bases apart. TCRbeta CDR3 regions were amplified from genomic DNA by means of the immunoSEQ Assay, a bias-controlled multiplex PCR. The authors processed their data as follows. The number of nucleated cells in each sample was estimated from the amplification of reference gene primers within the assay. To quantify the absolute abundance of each unique TCRbeta CDR3 rearrangement, sequence reads were collapsed and filtered. For each sample, productive Simpson clonality was calculated as the square root of Simpson's diversity index over productive rearrangements. As stored in TCRdb, this immuneACCESS dataset retains in-frame rearrangements with V and J assigned. A fraction of the clones does not appear; measured against another copy, unresolved V genes explain less than half of the discrepancy, and the remainder lacks a known reason. V and J calls and clone size follow that table, whereas D and trimming were derived from the DNA. The sample yields 200,000 to 250,000 clones; approximately 85% were counted once. Jointly, the top ten make up 4% to 4.5% of the sample.

The full study reports these points: How much clinical and demographic metadata was included differed by source and by participant, and the metadata was provided uncurated.

The collaborating institutions used their own protocols to collect whole blood in K2EDTA tubes. For TCRbeta analysis, collaborator samples were shipped as frozen whole blood, as isolated PBMCs, or as DNA extracted from either sample type. In regard to this clone: The antigen this receptor binds is unknown. No much larger clone is present one base from it, and per-base qualities are unavailable.

The chain employs TRBV4-1 and TRBJ1-1, and the D gene may be TRBD1, 5 bases matching. This clonotype was sampled from a middle-aged man with acute or convalescent COVID-19. The sequenced sample was peripheral blood. The CDR3 corresponds to CASSQDRQGAEAFF. The sequence in DNA is TGCGCCAGCAGCCAAGATAGGCAGGGCGCTGAAGCTTTCTTT.